This T cell receptor (beta chain) was obtained from a study of T cell responses to AZD1222 COVID-19 vaccine. This clone was seen only a few times. TCRdb's table, derived via immunoSEQ multiplex PCR, lists solely in-frame clones and lacks some. The sample includes approximately 96,000 clones, around 83% seen only once; the top ten take 4.5% to 7%. The specimen was peripheral blood, collected 28 days after the second AZD1222 dose. The clonotype was recovered from an adult who received the AZD1222 COVID-19 vaccine.

The CDR3 sequence: CAWSETRPQPQHF. The CDR3 nucleotides read TGTGCCTGGAGCGAGACGCGACCTCAGCCCCAGCATTTT. The V gene is TRBV30, the J gene TRBJ1-5, with D unclear. This CDR3 spans 13 amino acids. Trimming shortened V by 3 bases and J by 6 bases, and 12 bases separated the two germline ends. From germline, CDR1 is GTSNPN and CDR2 SVGIG (reference sequence).